The clone carrying this T cell receptor (beta chain) was observed a few times. Each CDR3 protein is one row after TCRdb ran MiXCR on the 5' RACE reads. This table holds around 450,000 distinct CDR3 sequences, around 20% found once. These data originate in a study of T-cell memory formation after mild COVID-19. Germline CDR1 reads SGHAT; CDR2 reads FQNNGV. This CDR3 is built from 17 residues. V gave up 5 bases and J gave up 2 bases; unmatched junction bases: 10. The V call is TRBV11-2, the J call TRBJ1-3, with 9 positions matching TRBD1. This TCR was sampled from an adult woman who had mild COVID-19 (a few samples of this study predate the infection). Cell type and time point are not known. The specimen was PBMCs or a T cell subset sorted from them (not recorded which). The CDR3 here is CASSHYRGRSTGNTIYF. The DNA for the CDR3 is TGTGCCAGCAGCCACTACAGGGGGCGAAGTACTGGAAACACCATATATTTT.